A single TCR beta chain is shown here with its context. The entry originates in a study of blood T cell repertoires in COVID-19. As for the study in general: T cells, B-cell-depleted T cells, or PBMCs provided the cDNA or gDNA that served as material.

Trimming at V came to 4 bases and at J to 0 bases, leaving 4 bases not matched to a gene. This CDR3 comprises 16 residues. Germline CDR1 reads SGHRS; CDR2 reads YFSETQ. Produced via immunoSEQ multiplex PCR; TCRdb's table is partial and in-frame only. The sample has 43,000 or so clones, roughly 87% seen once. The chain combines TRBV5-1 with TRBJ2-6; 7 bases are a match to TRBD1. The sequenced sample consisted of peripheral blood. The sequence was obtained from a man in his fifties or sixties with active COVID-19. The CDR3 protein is CASSPGGFSGANVLTF. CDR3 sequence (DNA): TGCGCCAGCAGCCCAGGGGGTTTCTCTGGGGCCAACGTCCTGACTTTC.